This T cell receptor beta chain was captured in a study of patients and donors after allogeneic stem cell transplantation (dated by TCRdb to the early 2020s). The receptor library was made with RT-PCR. Data came from a NextSeq 550. Through fastp at Q25 and MiXCR, TCRdb rebuilt clones from the public reads, retaining in-frame beta chains. A single entry per CDR3 protein holds the most common genes and DNA from its merged rows. The sample profile shows 920,000 or so distinct CDR3 sequences; approximately 19% of them were found once. Roughly 6% of the sample rests with the top ten. This clonotype came up a few times. No cognate antigen has been identified for it. No much larger clonotype is one base removed from it; base qualities were not supplied. Via the germline V gene (reference sequence), CDR1 is SEHNR and CDR2 FQNEAQ. The CDR3 starts with the cysteine, ends with the phenylalanine, and has 14 residues. Only CDR3 DNA is held: 42 bases, read in frame from base 1. After removal of 4 bases from V and 6 bases from J, the junction retains 7 bases not matched to a gene.

The V and J segments used are TRBV7-9 and TRBJ2-7; the central 9 bases match TRBD2. This receptor was taken from a human donor who was either an allogeneic HSCT recipient or a stem cell or donor lymphocyte infusion donor (not recorded which). It is not recorded whose cells these are; they may come from a transplant donor. Sequenced input: blood, either unsorted or a sorted T cell fraction (not recorded which). The DNA sequence is as follows: TGTGCCAGCAGCTCCGGGACTAGCTCGGCCGAGCAGTACTTC. Protein translation: CASSSGTSSAEQYF.